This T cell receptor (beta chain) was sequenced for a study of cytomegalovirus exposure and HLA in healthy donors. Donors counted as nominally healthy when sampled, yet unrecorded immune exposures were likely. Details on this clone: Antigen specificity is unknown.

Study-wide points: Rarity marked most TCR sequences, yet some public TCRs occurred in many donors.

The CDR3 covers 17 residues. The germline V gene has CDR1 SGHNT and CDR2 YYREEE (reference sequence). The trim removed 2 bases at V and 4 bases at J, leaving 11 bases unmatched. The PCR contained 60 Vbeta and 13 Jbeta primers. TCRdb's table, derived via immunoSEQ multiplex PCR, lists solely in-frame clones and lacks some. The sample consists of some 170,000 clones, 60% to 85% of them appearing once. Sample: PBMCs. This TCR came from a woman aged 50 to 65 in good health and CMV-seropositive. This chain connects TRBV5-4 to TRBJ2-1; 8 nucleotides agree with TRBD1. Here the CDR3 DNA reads TGTGCCAGCAGCTTATCAGGGGGCAGGGCGGGTTACAATGAGCAGTTCTTC. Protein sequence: CASSLSGGRAGYNEQFF.